This T cell receptor beta chain originates from a study of regulatory dendritic cells for organ transplantation. Memory T cells were CD45RO+, naive were CD45RA+, sorted by FACS. Regarding the study as a whole: Alloreactive memory CD8+ T cell pools varied considerably between individuals. Memory CD8+ clonal expansion seemed more limited with regulatory than mature dendritic cells. Naive CD4+ and CD8+ repertoires were highly diverse; memory CD8+ was most oligoclonal.

Here immunoSEQ multiplex PCR was the method, and the copy in TCRdb shows in-frame clones only, minus some. The profile covers around 29,000 clones, with around 82% appearing a single time and approximately 0.44% taken by the ten largest. The J segment lost 4 bases and the V segment lost 5 bases, leaving 6 bases of the junction unmatched. This CDR3 spans 15 amino acids. The germline CDR1 and CDR2 sequences are SGDLS and YYNGEE. Regarding this clone: Its antigen is as yet unknown.

Specimen: naive CD8+ T cells from blood. Subset defined: CD45RA+ naive T cells. The chain employs TRBV9 and TRBJ2-6, with 7 bases that match TRBD1. This TCR was sampled from a human donor in good health. CDR3 sequence reads: CASSATGVGANVLTF. CDR3 nucleotide sequence: TGTGCCAGCAGTGCTACAGGGGTAGGGGCCAACGTCCTGACTTTC.